This T cell receptor beta chain was sequenced for a study of shared clonotypes between healthy human individuals (dated by TCRdb to 2019 to 2021). Concerning the study at large: The cohort included a few men and a couple of women between 18 and 49 years of age. To estimate repertoire size and how much clonotype sharing occurs between individuals, the study deeply sequenced the blood TCR repertoires of a handful of healthy adults. Between about 0.9 and 10 billion PBMCs per donor were obtained by leukapheresis. For each donor, three plates each were used for CD4 naive and CD4 memory, two plates were used for CD8 naive, and one plate was used for CD8 memory. Libraries were prepared and TCR repertoires were sequenced by different laboratories using diverse techniques, in order to increase sequencing depth and limit assay-specific biases.

TCR CDR3 regions were amplified from genomic DNA by multiplex PCR using the deep immunoSEQ assay. Extracted genomic DNA from each cell subset was distributed evenly across all wells of several immunoSEQ 96-well plates, and each plate was treated as a replicate. For sorted subsets, 200 ng of genomic DNA, equivalent to about 30,000 T cell genomes, went into each replicate PCR. Purified libraries were quantified with a Qubit 3.0 fluorometer, sized on a Bioanalyzer 2100, and re-quantified with the KAPA Library Quantification kit. A separate single-read 150-cycle Illumina NextSeq 550 flow cell was used to sequence each immunoSEQ 96-well plate. Processing in the source paper ran as follows. The immunoSEQ output contained only junctional sequences without quality scores, so filtering could not match that applied to full-length reads. To assign V/J genes and CDR3, sequences were annotated using PyIR, a Python wrapper for IgBLAST v1.9, with IMGT germline references. Reads were removed for weak V/J assignments (E-value above 1e-6), missing CDR3, stop codons, out-of-frame junctions, or ambiguous translated residues. A V3J clonotype was defined by an identical inferred V gene, J gene, and CDR3 amino acid sequence. The percentage overlap between two repertoires was calculated by dividing the number of shared unique clonotypes by the size of the smaller repertoire. Repertoire richness was assessed with RTK rarefaction, the Chao1 estimator, and Recon v2.1 estimates of unobserved clonotypes. Generation probabilities were computed with OLGA for all TCRbeta clonotypes obtained by the gDNA method from four donors. TCRdb's version of the immuneACCESS table is confined to in-frame rearrangements and falls short of the full clone set. An unresolved V gene accounts for under half of the shortfall where checked; the remainder is of unknown origin. The DNA was the basis for D and trimming; V, J and clone size are from that table. The sample table records 2 million to 2.5 million clones; 85% to 95% of these occur just once. The leading ten clones occupy 0.3% to 0.45% of the sample.

CDR1 and CDR2 are read off the germline V gene as MDHEN and SYDVKM. The CDR3 starts with the cysteine, ends with the phenylalanine, and has 19 residues. Kept here is only the CDR3 DNA, which spans 57 bases and is read in frame from base 1. Germline trimming: 2 bases from V, 0 bases from J; junction bases outside gene matches: 12. The donors were healthy, HIV-negative adults with no recently reported acute infections or vaccinations. Every donor was a Caucasian adult living in Nashville, Tennessee, USA. CD4+ T cells were enriched through magnetic negative selection, after which naive cells were positively selected on CD45RA and the remaining negative fraction served as the memory subset. After blood collection by leukapheresis, PBMCs were isolated using Ficoll-Histopaque density gradient centrifugation and then cryopreserved in the vapor phase of liquid nitrogen. Analytical flow cytometry was used to check the purity and quantity of every magnetically sorted T cell population. From each sorted fraction, genomic DNA was isolated and quantified by UV absorbance on a Nanodrop 2000c.

Summary of the overall study and its limitations: Based on pairwise subsampling, the degree of clonotype sharing among donors was expected to be affected by sequencing depth. Only blood was sampled, and tissue TCR repertoires likely differ from those in blood. Because the study included only a small number of donors, the genetic and exposure-history diversity represented was limited. Incomplete sequencing was indicated by rarefaction of sorted-subset datasets, despite the large sequencing depth. When four donors were compared, the shared fraction of clonotypes was about 5.4% for naive CD4, 3.5% to 4% for naive CD8, 2% to 2.5% for memory CD4, and approximately 0.4% for memory CD8. Higher generation probabilities were observed for clonotypes shared by all four sorted-subset donors than for non-shared clonotypes. Naive subsets generally had larger estimated clonotype richness than memory subsets did.

This clone appeared once. Its recognized antigen is unknown. Per-nucleotide qualities are absent, and no much larger clonotype sits a single base away. The chain couples TRBV28 to TRBJ2-1; 8 junctional bases match TRBD1. What was sequenced was naive CD4+ T cells from PBMCs. Interpreted using the paper, the cell subset or site label stands for: CD45RA+ positively selected. This TCR was sampled from a man younger than 35 in good health. Some clones in this sample may be carry-over from other donors' samples. The nucleotides read TGTGCCAGCAGTTTAACGGGACAGGACTGGGGAAGCTCCTACAATGAGCAGTTCTTC. It specifies CASSLTGQDWGSSYNEQFF.